The 2 T cell receptor beta chains below come from one sample, sequenced in a study of blood T cell repertoires in COVID-19. TCRdb's copy holds only in-frame clones and misses some; the assay was immunoSEQ multiplex PCR. The sample includes about 70,000 clones, about three quarters of them seen just once. Sequencing was performed on peripheral blood. The receptors derive from a woman in her 70s with acute or convalescent COVID-19.

The chain couples TRBV14 to TRBJ2-5, with TRBD1 as a possible D gene (6 bases). Trimming pared 0 bases from V and 5 bases from J, leaving 10 bases between. The CDR3 runs 14 residues. The germline V gene encodes CDR1 SGHDN and CDR2 FVKESK. CDR3 coding DNA: TGTGCCAGCAGCCAAGACAGGGGTTTGGAGACCCAGTACTTC. Protein product: CASSQDRGLETQYF.

This clone was seen once. The chain links TRBV19 to TRBJ1-2; maybe TRBD1 (6 bases). Deletions cut 8 bases from V and 6 bases from J, with 13 bases between. The CDR3 runs to 12 residues. Germline V gene lookup returns CDR1 LNHDA and CDR2 SQIVND (reference sequence). Written as DNA, the CDR3 is TGTGCCAGTGCAGACAGGAGTCATGGCTACACCTTC. It is translated as CASADRSHGYTF.